The entry that follows covers one T cell receptor (beta chain) sequence. It lacks a known antigen. Base qualities were left out, and no much larger clone turns up one base away. The protocol used for the library was the immunoSEQ multiplex PCR assay. TCRdb mirrors the immuneACCESS table, restricted to in-frame sequences. Some clones are absent from its copies; in checked studies, under half trace to an unresolved V gene, and the reason for the others is unknown. Across this sample there are about 64,000 clones, with about 96% seen only once. Of the sample, 2.5% falls within the top ten clones. The record originates from a study of T cell changes during pregnancy in multiple sclerosis (dated by TCRdb to between 2018 and 2021). For the study in its entirety: The study examined how the T cell repertoire changed over the course of pregnancy in women with multiple sclerosis.

Its CDR3 holds 17 amino acids, cysteine through phenylalanine. Only the CDR3 part of the read is kept: 51 bases, read in frame from the first base. For CDR1 and CDR2, the germline V gene lists LGHNA and YSLEER. V is reduced by 0 bases and J by 5 bases, leaving a spacing of 17 bases between them. The chain is made from TRBV4-3 and TRBJ1-5; a tentative D call is TRBD1 (5 bases match). Specimen: CD8+ T cells from peripheral blood mononuclear cells, collected after pregnancy. This TCR came from a female donor with multiple sclerosis, enrolled in a pregnancy study. Read as DNA, the sequence is TGCGCCAGCAGCCAAGATGTCTTGGCGGGGGGTTATCAGCCCCAGCATTTT. Its product reads: CASSQDVLAGGYQPQHF.